These T cell receptor beta chains were read from a single sample in a study of beta chain features in type 1 diabetes. The protocol was immunoSEQ multiplex PCR, while the TCRdb copy is restricted to in-frame clones and leaves out a portion. The table includes some 700,000 clones, roughly 13% detected once. The sequenced sample consisted of naive CD4+ T cells from blood. The receptors stem from a man aged 18 to 30 with type 1 diabetes. Each CDR3 is given with its conserved first and last residue. A D gene is named only where the DNA matches it firmly. Clone size is not always given. Where it is, it says once, few, many or a class for expanded clones.

clone_size j_call v_call d_call cdr3_aa cdr3_nt
. TRBJ2-7 TRBV9 TRBD2 CASSVGLAGAHYEQYF TGTGCCAGCAGCGTAGGACTAGCGGGGGCCCACTACGAGCAGTACTTC
. TRBJ2-2 TRBV18 TRBD2 CASSPREGISAGELFF TGTGCCAGCTCACCACGGGAGGGGATATCGGCCGGGGAGCTGTTTTTT
. TRBJ1-1 TRBV28 . CASTDSLGAEAFF TGTGCCAGCACCGACTCCCTTGGGGCTGAAGCTTTCTTT
few TRBJ2-7 TRBV18 . CASSPSTPIISYEQYF TGTGCCAGCTCACCATCGACACCTATAATCTCCTACGAGCAGTACTTC
. TRBJ2-1 TRBV7-9 . CASNLAAGSVSYNEQFF TGTGCCAGCAACCTAGCAGCAGGTAGTGTCTCCTACAATGAGCAGTTCTTC
. TRBJ1-2 TRBV30 . CAWSVSNNYGYTF TGTGCCTGGTCAGTTAGCAATAACTATGGCTACACCTTC
. TRBJ2-2 TRBV19 . CASSIVAGELFF TGTGCCAGTAGTATAGTTGCCGGGGAGCTGTTTTTT
. TRBJ1-1 TRBV25-1 . CASSQVNTEAFF TGTGCCAGCAGCCAGGTGAACACTGAAGCTTTCTTT
. TRBJ2-7 TRBV28 . CASRIRADHPREQYF TGTGCCAGCAGAATCCGGGCCGATCACCCGCGCGAGCAGTACTTC
. TRBJ1-2 TRBV18 . CASSPPNGQHGGYTF TGTGCCAGCTCACCACCCAACGGACAACACGGTGGCTACACCTTC
. TRBJ1-2 TRBV28 . CASSFLNYGYTF TGTGCCAGCAGTTTCCTGAACTATGGCTACACCTTC
. TRBJ1-2 TRBV6-5 TRBD1 CASRTGVVGWSYTF TGTGCCAGCAGGACAGGGGTTGTGGGCTGGTCCTACACCTTC
few TRBJ1-1 TRBV30 . CAWIGSLVAEAFF TGTGCCTGGATCGGGAGTTTGGTTGCTGAAGCTTTCTTT